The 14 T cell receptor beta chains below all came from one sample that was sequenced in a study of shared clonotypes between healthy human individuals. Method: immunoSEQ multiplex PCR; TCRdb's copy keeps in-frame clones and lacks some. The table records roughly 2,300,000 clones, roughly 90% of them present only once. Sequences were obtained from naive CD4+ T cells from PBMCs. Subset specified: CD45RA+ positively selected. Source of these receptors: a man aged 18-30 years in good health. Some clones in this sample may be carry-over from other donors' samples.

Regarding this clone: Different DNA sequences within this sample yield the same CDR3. CDR3 sequence reads: CASSPTDTQYF. Written as DNA, the CDR3 is TGTGCCAGCAGCCCCACAGATACGCAGTATTTT. The genes are TRBV7-9 and TRBJ2-3; D is unclear. Germline lookup yields CDR1 SEHNR and CDR2 FQNEAQ (reference sequence). The CDR3 spans 11 residues. V was trimmed by 5 bases and J by 2 bases, leaving 2 bases between them.

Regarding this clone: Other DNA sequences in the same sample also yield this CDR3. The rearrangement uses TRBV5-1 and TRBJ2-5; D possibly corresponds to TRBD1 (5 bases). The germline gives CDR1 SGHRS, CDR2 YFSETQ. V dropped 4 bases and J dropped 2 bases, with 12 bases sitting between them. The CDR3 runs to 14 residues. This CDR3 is CASSPQGSQETQYF. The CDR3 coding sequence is TGCGCCAGCAGCCCGCAGGGATCTCAAGAGACCCAGTACTTC.

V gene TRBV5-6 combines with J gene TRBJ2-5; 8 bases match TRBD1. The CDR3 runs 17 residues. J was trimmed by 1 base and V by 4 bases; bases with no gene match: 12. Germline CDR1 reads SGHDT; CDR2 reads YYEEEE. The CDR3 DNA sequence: TGTGCCAGCAGCAGATGGACAGGGCTAGCCCTCCAAGAGACCCAGTACTTC. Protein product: CASSRWTGLALQETQYF.

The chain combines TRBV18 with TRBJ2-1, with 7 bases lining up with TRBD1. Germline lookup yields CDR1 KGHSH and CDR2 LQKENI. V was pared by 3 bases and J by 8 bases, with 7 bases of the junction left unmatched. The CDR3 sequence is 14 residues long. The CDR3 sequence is CASSPRQGSDEQFF. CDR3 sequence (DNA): TGTGCCAGCTCACCGCGACAGGGCTCCGATGAGCAGTTCTTC.

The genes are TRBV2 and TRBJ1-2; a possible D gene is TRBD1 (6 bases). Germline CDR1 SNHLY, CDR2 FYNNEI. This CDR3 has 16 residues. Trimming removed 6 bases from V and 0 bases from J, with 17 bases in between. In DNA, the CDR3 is TGTGCCAGCAGCCAGCGGACAGTGATACCTAACTATGGCTACACCTTC. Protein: CASSQRTVIPNYGYTF.

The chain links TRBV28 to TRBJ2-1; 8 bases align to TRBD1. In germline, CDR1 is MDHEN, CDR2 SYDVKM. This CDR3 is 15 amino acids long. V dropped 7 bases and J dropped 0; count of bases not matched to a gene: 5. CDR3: CASIGTGFSYNEQFF. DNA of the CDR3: TGTGCCAGCATCGGGACAGGTTTCTCCTACAATGAGCAGTTCTTC.

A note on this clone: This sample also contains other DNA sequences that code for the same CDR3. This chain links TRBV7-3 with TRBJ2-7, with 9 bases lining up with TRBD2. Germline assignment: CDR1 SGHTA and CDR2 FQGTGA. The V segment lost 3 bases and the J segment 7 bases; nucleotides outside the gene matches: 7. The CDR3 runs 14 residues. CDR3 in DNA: TGTGCCAGCAGCTTGGGTACTAGCGGGTCGGAGCAGTACTTC. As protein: CASSLGTSGSEQYF.

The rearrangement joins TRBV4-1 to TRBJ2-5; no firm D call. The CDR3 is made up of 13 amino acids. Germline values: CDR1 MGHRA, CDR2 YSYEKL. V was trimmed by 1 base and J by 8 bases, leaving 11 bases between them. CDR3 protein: CASSQATLNTQYF. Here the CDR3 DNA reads TGCGCCAGCAGCCAAGCCACCCTCAACACCCAGTACTTC.

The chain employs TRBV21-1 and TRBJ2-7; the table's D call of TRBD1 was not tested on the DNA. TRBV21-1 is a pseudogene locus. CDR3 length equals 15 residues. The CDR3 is CASSKGGGSDYEQYF. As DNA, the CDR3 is TGTGCCAGCAGCAAAGGGGGCGGATCAGACTACGAGCAGTACTTC.

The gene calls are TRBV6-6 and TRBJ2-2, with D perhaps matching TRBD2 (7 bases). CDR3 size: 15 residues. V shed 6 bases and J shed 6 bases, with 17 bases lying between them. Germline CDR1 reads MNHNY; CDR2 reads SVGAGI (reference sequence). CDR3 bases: TGTGCCAGCAGCCCAAGGGGGGGAGTCGCCGGGGAGCTGTTTTTT. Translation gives CASSPRGGVAGELFF.

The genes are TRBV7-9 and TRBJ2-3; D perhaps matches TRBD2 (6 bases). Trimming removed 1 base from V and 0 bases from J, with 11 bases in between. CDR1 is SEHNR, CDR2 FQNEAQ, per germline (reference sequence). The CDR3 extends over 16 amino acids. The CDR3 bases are TGTGCCAGCAGCTTAGGTGCGGGATCCAGCACAGATACGCAGTATTTT. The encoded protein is CASSLGAGSSTDTQYF. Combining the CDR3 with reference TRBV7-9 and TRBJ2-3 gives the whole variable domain DTGVSQNPRHKITKRGQNVTFRCDPISEHNRLYWYRQTLGQGPEFLTYFQNEAQLEKSRLLSDRFSAERPKGSFSTLEIQRTEQGDSAMYLCASSLGAGSSTDTQYFGPGTRLTVL.

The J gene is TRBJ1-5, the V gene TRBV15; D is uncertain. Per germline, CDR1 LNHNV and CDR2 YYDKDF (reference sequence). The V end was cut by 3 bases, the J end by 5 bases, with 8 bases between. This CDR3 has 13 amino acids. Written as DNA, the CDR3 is TGTGCCACCAGCAGCCAGATCTATCAGCCCCAGCATTTT. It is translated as CATSSQIYQPQHF.

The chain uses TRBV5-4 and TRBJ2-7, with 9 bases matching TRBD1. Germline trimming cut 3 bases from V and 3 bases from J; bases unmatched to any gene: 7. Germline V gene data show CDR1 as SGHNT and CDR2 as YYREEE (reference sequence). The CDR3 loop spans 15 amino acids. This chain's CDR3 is CASSWPDRGFYEQYF. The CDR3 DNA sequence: TGTGCCAGCAGCTGGCCGGACAGGGGCTTCTACGAGCAGTACTTC.

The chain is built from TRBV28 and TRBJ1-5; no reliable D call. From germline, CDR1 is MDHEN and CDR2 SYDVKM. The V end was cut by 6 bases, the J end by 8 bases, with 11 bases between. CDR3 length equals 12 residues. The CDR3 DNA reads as TGTGCCAGCAGACAAAGGAATGAGCCCCAGCATTTT. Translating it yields CASRQRNEPQHF.